This T cell receptor beta chain was documented in a study of glioma-infiltrating T cells. The CDR3 is made up of 15 amino acids. Trimming removed 0 bases at V and 4 bases at J, with 12 bases between. Per germline, CDR1 LGHNT and CDR2 FRNRAP. TCR alpha and beta CDR3 regions were amplified from RNA using iRepertoire nested multiplex PCR. TCRdb called the multiplex PCR reads again in MiXCR, with one record for every CDR3 protein. Among approximately 400,000 distinct CDR3 sequences listed, more than 35% were seen once. This clonotype was counted once. The TCR sequence derives from a human donor with low-grade glioma or glioblastoma, undergoing nonglioma brain surgery, or in good health (not recorded which). The sample was glioma tissue, nonneoplastic brain tissue, or PBMCs (not recorded which). V usage is TRBV12-5 and J usage is TRBJ1-1; no clear D. The CDR3 region has the DNA TGTGCTAGTGGTTTGGTTTACTCTGGGGTCACTGAAGCTTTCTTT. It codes for CASGLVYSGVTEAFF.